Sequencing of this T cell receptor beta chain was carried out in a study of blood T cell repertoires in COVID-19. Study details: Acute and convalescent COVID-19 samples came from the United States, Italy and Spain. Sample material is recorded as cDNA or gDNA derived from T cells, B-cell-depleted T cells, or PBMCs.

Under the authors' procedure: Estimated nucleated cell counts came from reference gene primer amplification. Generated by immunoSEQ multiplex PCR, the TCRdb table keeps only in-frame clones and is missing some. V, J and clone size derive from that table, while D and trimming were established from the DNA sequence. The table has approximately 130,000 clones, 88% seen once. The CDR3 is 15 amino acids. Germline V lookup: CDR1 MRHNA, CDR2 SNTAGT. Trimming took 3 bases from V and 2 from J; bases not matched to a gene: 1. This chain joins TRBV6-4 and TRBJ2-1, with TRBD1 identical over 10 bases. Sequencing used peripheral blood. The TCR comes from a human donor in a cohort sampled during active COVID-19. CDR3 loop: CASSEGTGAYNEQFF. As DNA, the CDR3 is TGTGCCAGCAGTGAAGGGACAGGGGCCTACAATGAGCAGTTCTTC.